Following are 17 T cell receptor beta chains from one sample sequenced in a study of PD-1 blockade in classical Hodgkin lymphoma. Clones were sequenced by immunoSEQ multiplex PCR, and TCRdb holds only the in-frame ones, with some missing. In the table there are 100,000 or so clones, 89% of which are singletons. As to time point: cycle 4 day 1 (C4D1), after about 6 weeks of nivolumab. Every patient experienced relapse after autologous stem cell transplantation, and brentuximab vedotin exposure varied. Specimen: peripheral blood mononuclear cells (PBMCs), collected before the fourth cycle of nivolumab. These receptors all stem from a human donor with classical Hodgkin lymphoma.

The V gene is TRBV10-2, the J gene TRBJ2-1, with 9 bases identical to TRBD2. This CDR3 region has 15 residues. V lost 6 bases and J lost 3; bases outside the gene matches: 6. Per germline, CDR1 WSHSY and CDR2 SAAADI. The CDR3 here is CASRRTSEFYNEQFF. The DNA for the CDR3 is TGCGCCAGCAGGCGGACTAGCGAATTCTACAATGAGCAGTTCTTC.

The rearrangement joins TRBV29-1 to TRBJ1-3; 8 bases fit TRBD1. Trimming at V came to 7 bases and at J to 1 base, leaving 0 bases not matched to a gene. Germline lookup yields CDR1 SQVTM and CDR2 ANQGSEA. The CDR3 is 12 amino acids. The CDR3 region has the DNA TGCAGCGGGACAGGGTCTGGAAACACCATATATTTT. It yields the protein CSGTGSGNTIYF.

The CDR3 coding sequence is TGCGCCAGCAGCCGCGCGGGTATTGTGGGGGCGGCTAATGAAAAACTGTTTTTT. Protein: CASSRAGIVGAANEKLFF. The chain recombines TRBV4-3 with TRBJ1-4; D is perhaps TRBD1 (6 bases). This CDR3 is 18 amino acids long. Germline CDR1 LGHNA, CDR2 YSLEER. Trimming cost V 4 bases and J 3 bases, with 21 bases left between them.

The rearrangement uses TRBV2 and TRBJ2-5; 8 nucleotides align to TRBD1. The trim removed 6 bases at V and 11 bases at J, leaving 11 bases unmatched. This CDR3 is built from 13 residues. The V gene's germline CDR1 is SNHLY and CDR2 FYNNEI. The chain's CDR3 is CASSKTGVGEQYF. In DNA form, the CDR3 reads TGTGCCAGCAGCAAGACAGGGGTGGGGGAGCAGTACTTC.

This rearrangement joins TRBV7-2 to TRBJ2-3, with 12 positions matching TRBD2. CDR1 is SGHTA, CDR2 FQGNSA, per germline. V shed 5 bases, J shed 7 bases, and the junction held 7 bases outside the gene matches. The CDR3 is 15 amino acids. The chain's CDR3 is CASSPTSGRGNTQYF. The CDR3 DNA sequence: TGTGCCAGCAGCCCGACTAGCGGGAGAGGAAATACGCAGTATTTT.

The J gene is TRBJ1-5, the V gene TRBV6-6; the D is unclear. CDR3 length: 12 residues. Germline CDR1 MNHNY, CDR2 SVGAGI (reference sequence). V was cut by 6 bases and J by 6 bases, with 9 bases left in between. CDR3 residues: CASSDKGQPQHF. CDR3 sequence (DNA): TGTGCCAGCAGCGACAAGGGTCAGCCCCAGCATTTT.

J is TRBJ1-2 and V is TRBV6-5; TRBD1 matches at 7 bases. There are 15 residues in the CDR3. The V and J ends lost 6 bases and 2 bases, in that order; junction bases with no gene match: 9. Germline values: CDR1 MNHEY, CDR2 SVGAGI. The CDR3 spells CASSPRGLGNYGYTF. The CDR3 region has the DNA TGTGCCAGCAGCCCAAGGGGGCTGGGGAACTATGGCTACACCTTC.

The chain has TRBV30 and TRBJ2-5, with D maybe TRBD1 (6 bases). The germline CDR1 and CDR2 sequences are GTSNPN and SVGIG (reference sequence). The CDR3 has 15 amino acids. Trimming took off 4 bases at V and 4 bases at J, with 19 bases between the two ends. The CDR3 reads CAWTAGAGPRETQYF. The CDR3 nucleotides are TGTGCCTGGACCGCAGGGGCCGGGCCAAGAGAGACCCAGTACTTC.

This chain links TRBV7-2 with TRBJ2-7, with 9 bases identical to TRBD2. CDR3 length: 16 amino acids. Losses at the gene ends were 0 bases for V and 3 bases for J; bases not matched to a gene: 6. Germline values: CDR1 SGHTA, CDR2 FQGNSA. The CDR3 loop reads CASSLASAGGIYEQYF. Here the CDR3 DNA reads TGTGCCAGCAGCTTAGCGTCTGCGGGAGGGATCTACGAGCAGTACTTC.

V usage is TRBV29-1 and J usage is TRBJ1-1; D possibly corresponds to TRBD1 (5 bases). CDR3 length equals 14 residues. The germline V and J ends were trimmed by 0 bases and 0 bases, with 8 bases remaining between them. Germline loops: CDR1 SQVTM, CDR2 ANQGSEA. CDR3 nucleotides: TGCAGCGTTGAAGATGGGACGATGAACACTGAAGCTTTCTTT. Translated: CSVEDGTMNTEAFF.

The rearrangement links TRBV28 to TRBJ1-4, with 7 bases that match TRBD1. V was pared by 6 bases and J by 0 bases, with 19 bases of the junction left unmatched. The CDR3 runs 20 residues. CDR1 is MDHEN, CDR2 SYDVKM, per germline. The CDR3 spells CASSDPRGPDRRSTNEKLFF. CDR3 DNA: TGTGCCAGCAGCGACCCAAGGGGGCCGGATAGAAGATCAACTAATGAAAAACTGTTTTTT.

In nucleotides, the CDR3 is TGTGCCAGCAGCTTGCTGACCCGGCCCGGGGAGCTGTTTTTT. The encoded protein is CASSLLTRPGELFF. V is TRBV27 and J is TRBJ2-2; the D is unclear. The CDR3 has 14 amino acids. Germline loops: CDR1 MNHEY, CDR2 SMNVEV (reference sequence). V lost 6 bases, J lost 6 bases, and 14 bases lay in between.

This clone was observed a few times. The rearrangement joins TRBV10-1 to TRBJ1-1; D gene unclear. Trimming removed 7 bases from V and 0 bases from J, with 9 bases in between. The CDR3 length is 13 residues. CDR1 is WNHNN and CDR2 is SYGVQD in the germline V gene (reference sequence). The CDR3 reads CASKRNMNTEAFF. For the CDR3, the DNA is TGCGCCAGCAAAAGAAACATGAACACTGAAGCTTTCTTT.

The CDR3, as DNA: TGTGCCAGCAGTTCGACTCGTGTTGGAGCTTTCTTT. Amino acids: CASSSTRVGAFF. The chain combines TRBV6-5 with TRBJ1-1, with D hard to call. V gave up 4 bases and J gave up 10 bases, with 13 bases separating them. Germline V gene lookup returns CDR1 MNHEY and CDR2 SVGAGI. The CDR3 loop spans 12 amino acids.

The chain recombines TRBV18 with TRBJ1-1; 7 bases fit TRBD1. The CDR3 covers 16 residues. V trimming: 0 bases; J trimming: 0 bases; junction bases outside the gene matches: 4. Germline V gene data show CDR1 as KGHSH and CDR2 as LQKENI. The CDR3 reads CASSPPGQRMNTEAFF. Written as DNA, the CDR3 is TGTGCCAGCTCACCACCGGGACAGAGAATGAACACTGAAGCTTTCTTT.

This clone was counted once. The gene calls are TRBV7-2 and TRBJ2-1; 12 nucleotides match TRBD1. The CDR3 is 16 residues long. Germline trimming cut 5 bases from V and 9 bases from J; bases unmatched to any gene: 11. Germline CDR1 and CDR2: SGHTA and FQGNSA. The CDR3 spells CASSASSGTGGIEQFF. DNA for the CDR3: TGTGCCAGCAGCGCCTCCTCAGGGACAGGGGGCATTGAGCAGTTCTTC.

Only one count was recorded for this clone. The rearrangement joins TRBV1 to TRBJ2-5; the table calls TRBD2, which could not be checked here. TRBV1 is a pseudogene locus. This CDR3 has 17 residues. CDR3 residues: CTSSQSSVASGGETQYF. DNA for the CDR3: TGCACCAGCAGCCAATCCTCCGTGGCTAGCGGAGGGGAGACCCAGTACTTC.